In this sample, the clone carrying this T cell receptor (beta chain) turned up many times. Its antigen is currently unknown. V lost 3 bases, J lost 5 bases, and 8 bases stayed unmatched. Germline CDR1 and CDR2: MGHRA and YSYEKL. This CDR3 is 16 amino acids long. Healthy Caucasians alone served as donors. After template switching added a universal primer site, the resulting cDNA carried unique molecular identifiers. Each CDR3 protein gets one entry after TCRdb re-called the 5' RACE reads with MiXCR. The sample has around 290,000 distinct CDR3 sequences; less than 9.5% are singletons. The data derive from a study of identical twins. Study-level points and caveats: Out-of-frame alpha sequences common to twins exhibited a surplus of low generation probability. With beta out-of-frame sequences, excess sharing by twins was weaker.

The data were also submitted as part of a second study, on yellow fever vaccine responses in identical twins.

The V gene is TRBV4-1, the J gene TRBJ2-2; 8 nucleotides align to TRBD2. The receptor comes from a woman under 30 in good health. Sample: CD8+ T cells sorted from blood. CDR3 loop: CASSQEPGLVTGELFF. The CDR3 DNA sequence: TGCGCCAGCAGCCAGGAACCGGGACTAGTTACCGGGGAGCTGTTTTTT.